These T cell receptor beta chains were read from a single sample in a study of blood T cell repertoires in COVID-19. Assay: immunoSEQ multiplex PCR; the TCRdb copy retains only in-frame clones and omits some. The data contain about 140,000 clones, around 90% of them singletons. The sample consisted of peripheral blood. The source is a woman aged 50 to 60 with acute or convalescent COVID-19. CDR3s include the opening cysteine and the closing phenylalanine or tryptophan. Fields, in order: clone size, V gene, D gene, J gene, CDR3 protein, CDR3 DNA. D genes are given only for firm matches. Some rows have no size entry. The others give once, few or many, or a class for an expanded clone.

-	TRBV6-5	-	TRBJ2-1	CASSMDYHEQFF	TGTGCCAGCAGTATGGACTACCATGAGCAGTTCTTC
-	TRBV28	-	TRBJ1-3	CASSQTGIRNTIYF	TGTGCCAGCAGTCAAACAGGGATCCGAAACACCATATATTTT
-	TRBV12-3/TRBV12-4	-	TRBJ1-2	CASSPVGGSGYTF	TGTGCCAGCAGCCCAGTGGGGGGGAGCGGCTACACCTTC
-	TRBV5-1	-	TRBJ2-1	CASSLVASTGVNEQFF	TGCGCCAGCAGCTTGGTGGCTTCCACGGGGGTCAATGAGCAGTTCTTC
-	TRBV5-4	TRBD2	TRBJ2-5	CASSLALSSGEETQYF	TGTGCCAGCAGCTTGGCACTGAGTAGCGGGGAAGAGACCCAGTACTTC
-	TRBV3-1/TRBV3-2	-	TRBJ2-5	CARSRGTQYF	TGTGCCAGGTCGCGAGGGACCCAGTACTTC
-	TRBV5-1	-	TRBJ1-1	CASSLPTGLLNTEAFF	TGCGCCAGCAGCTTGCCTACAGGTCTCTTGAACACTGAAGCTTTCTTT
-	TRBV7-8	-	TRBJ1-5	CASSLAPTINQPQHF	TGTGCCAGCAGCTTAGCGCCGACAATAAATCAGCCCCAGCATTTT
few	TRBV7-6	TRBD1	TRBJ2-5	CASSPAGTGRETQYF	TGTGCCAGCAGCCCAGCCGGGACAGGAAGAGAGACCCAGTACTTC
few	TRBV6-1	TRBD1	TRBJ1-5	CASSENRGPNQPQHF	TGTGCCAGCAGTGAAAACAGGGGTCCCAATCAGCCCCAGCATTTT
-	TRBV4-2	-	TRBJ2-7	CASSSTGNLYEQYF	TGTGCCAGCTCAAGTACCGGGAACCTCTACGAGCAGTACTTC
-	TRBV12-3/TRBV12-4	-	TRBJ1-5	CASSFTRDQPQHF	TGTGCCAGCAGTTTCACCCGGGATCAGCCCCAGCATTTT
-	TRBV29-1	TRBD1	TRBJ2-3	CSVPDRAFFTDTQYF	TGCAGCGTCCCGGACAGGGCCTTCTTCACAGATACGCAGTATTTT
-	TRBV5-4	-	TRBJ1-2	CASSLTGTNGYTF	TGTGCCAGCAGCCTGACCGGGACAAATGGCTACACCTTC
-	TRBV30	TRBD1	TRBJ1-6	CAWRGQLYNSPLHF	TGTGCCTGGAGGGGACAGTTATATAATTCACCCCTCCACTTT
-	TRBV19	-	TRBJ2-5	CASSISTQETQYF	TGTGCCAGTAGTATTTCTACCCAAGAGACCCAGTACTTC
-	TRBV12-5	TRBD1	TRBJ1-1	CASVPPPRQGARDTEAFF	TGTGCTAGTGTCCCACCCCCGCGACAGGGGGCGAGGGACACTGAAGCTTTCTTT
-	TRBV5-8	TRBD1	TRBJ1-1	CASSSRDRGPSDTEAFF	TGTGCCAGCAGCTCCCGGGACAGGGGCCCATCGGACACTGAAGCTTTCTTT